This TCR beta chain was profiled in a study of blood T cell repertoires in COVID-19. For the study at large: T cells, B-cell-depleted T cells, or PBMCs provided the cDNA or gDNA that served as material.

Per the authors' pipeline: The assay estimated nucleated cells by amplifying reference gene primers. Assay used: immunoSEQ multiplex PCR; TCRdb lists only in-frame clones, some missing. V, J and clone size are taken as reported in that table, and D and trimming were inferred from the DNA itself. The data show 95,000 to 110,000 clones, with roughly 84% seen just once and 10% to 15% held by the top ten. The CDR3 extends over 14 amino acids. Per the germline V gene, CDR1 is MNHNS and CDR2 is SASEGT. The V segment lost 2 bases and the J segment 4 bases; nucleotides outside the gene matches: 4. The sequenced sample consisted of peripheral blood. The sequence was collected from a human donor in a cohort sampled during active or convalescent COVID-19. The chain employs TRBV6-1 and TRBJ1-2; 7 bases agree with TRBD1. CDR3 region: CASSERTGTYGYTF. The DNA for the CDR3 is TGTGCCAGCAGTGAAAGGACAGGAACCTATGGCTACACCTTC.